This T cell receptor (beta chain) came from a study of blood T cell repertoires in COVID-19. As for the study in general: Acute and convalescent COVID-19 specimens originated in the United States, Italy and Spain. In each case, the material was cDNA or gDNA derived from T cells, B-cell-depleted T cells, or PBMCs.

Per the authors' pipeline: Reference gene primers were amplified, and this amplification served to estimate nucleated cell counts. Clones were read by immunoSEQ multiplex PCR, and TCRdb kept only the in-frame ones, dropping some. D and trimming come from the DNA, and the V and J calls and clone size come from that table. The sample includes over 90,000 clones, around 84% seen only once; the top ten take around 13%. The sample taken for sequencing was peripheral blood. The sequence was obtained from an older woman in a cohort sampled during active or convalescent COVID-19.

The CDR3 spells CASSPPGTDGQQYF. CDR3 coding DNA: TGTGCCAGCTCACCGCCGGGGACAGACGGGCAGCAGTACTTC. This chain connects TRBV18 to TRBJ2-7, with 7 bases that match TRBD1. J lost 8 bases, V lost 3 bases, and 10 bases had no gene match. Germline assignment: CDR1 KGHSH and CDR2 LQKENI. The CDR3 spans 14 residues.